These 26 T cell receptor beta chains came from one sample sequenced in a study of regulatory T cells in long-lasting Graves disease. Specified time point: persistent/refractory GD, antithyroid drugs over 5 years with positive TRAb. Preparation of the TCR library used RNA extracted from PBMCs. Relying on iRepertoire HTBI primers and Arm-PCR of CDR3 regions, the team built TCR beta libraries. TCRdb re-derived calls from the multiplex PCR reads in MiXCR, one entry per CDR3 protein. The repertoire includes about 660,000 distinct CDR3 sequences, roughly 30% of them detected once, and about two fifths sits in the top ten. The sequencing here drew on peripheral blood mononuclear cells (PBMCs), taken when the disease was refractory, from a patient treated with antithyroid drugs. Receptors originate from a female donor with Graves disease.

The CDR3 DNA follows: TGTGCTAGTGCCATCCTTTTGGCGGGGGCGAGGGGGTCCTACGAGCAGTACTTC. This gives the protein CASAILLAGARGSYEQYF. The chain joins TRBV12-5 to TRBJ2-7; tentative D call: TRBD2 (7 bases). The CDR3 is 18 residues long. Germline values: CDR1 LGHNT, CDR2 FRNRAP. Trimming removed 7 bases from V and 1 base from J, with 26 bases in between.

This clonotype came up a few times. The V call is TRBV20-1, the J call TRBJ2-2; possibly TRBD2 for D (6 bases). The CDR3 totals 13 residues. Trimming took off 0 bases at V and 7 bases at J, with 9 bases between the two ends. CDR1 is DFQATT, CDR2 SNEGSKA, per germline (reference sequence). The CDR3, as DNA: TGCAGTGCTAGAGACGGGAGTGGCGGGGAGCTGTTTTTT. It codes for CSARDGSGGELFF.

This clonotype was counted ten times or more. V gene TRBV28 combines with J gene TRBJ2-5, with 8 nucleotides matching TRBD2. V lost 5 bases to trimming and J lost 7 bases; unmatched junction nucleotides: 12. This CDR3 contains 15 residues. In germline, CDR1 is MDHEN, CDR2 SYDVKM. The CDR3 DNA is TGTGCCAGCAGTCCCGGGGGGGCCGGACCTCCGACCCAGTACTTC. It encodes CASSPGGAGPPTQYF.

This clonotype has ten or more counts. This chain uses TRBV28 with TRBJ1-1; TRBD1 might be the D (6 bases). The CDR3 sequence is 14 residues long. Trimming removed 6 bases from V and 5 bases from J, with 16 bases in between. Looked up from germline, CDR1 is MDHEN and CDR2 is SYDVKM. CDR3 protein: CASRDSGALTEAFF. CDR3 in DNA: TGTGCCAGCAGAGACTCAGGGGCGCTGACTGAAGCTTTCTTT.

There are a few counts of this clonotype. The CDR3 DNA reads as TGTGCCAGCAGCACTAGGACAGCGGGATCTTATAATTCACCCCTCCACTTT. It is translated as CASSTRTAGSYNSPLHF. The chain combines TRBV13 with TRBJ1-6; D is perhaps TRBD1 (6 bases). Trimming pared 5 bases from V and 4 bases from J, leaving 18 bases between. Germline lookup yields CDR1 PRHDT and CDR2 FYEKMQ (reference sequence). The CDR3 consists of 17 residues.

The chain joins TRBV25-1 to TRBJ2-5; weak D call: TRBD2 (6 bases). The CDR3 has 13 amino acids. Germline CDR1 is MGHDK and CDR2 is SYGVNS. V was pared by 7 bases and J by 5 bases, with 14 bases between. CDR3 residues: CASTRGGGETQYF. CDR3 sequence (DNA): TGTGCCAGCACTCGGGGAGGAGGTGAGACCCAGTACTTC.

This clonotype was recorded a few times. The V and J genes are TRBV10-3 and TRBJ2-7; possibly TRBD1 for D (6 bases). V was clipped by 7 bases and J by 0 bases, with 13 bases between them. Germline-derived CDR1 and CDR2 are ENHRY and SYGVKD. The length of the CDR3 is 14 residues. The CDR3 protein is CAITHGTNSYEQYF. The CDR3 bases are TGTGCCATCACCCACGGGACAAACTCCTACGAGCAGTACTTC.

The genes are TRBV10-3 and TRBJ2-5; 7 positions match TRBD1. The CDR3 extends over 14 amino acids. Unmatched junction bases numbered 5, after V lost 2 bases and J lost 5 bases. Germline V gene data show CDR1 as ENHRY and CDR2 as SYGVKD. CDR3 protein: CAISELQGYETQYF. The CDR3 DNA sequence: TGTGCCATCAGTGAGCTACAGGGGTATGAGACCCAGTACTTC.

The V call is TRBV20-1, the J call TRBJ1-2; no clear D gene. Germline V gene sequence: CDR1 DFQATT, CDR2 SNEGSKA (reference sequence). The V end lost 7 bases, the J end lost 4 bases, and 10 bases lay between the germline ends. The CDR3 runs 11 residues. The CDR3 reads CSVRSVYGYTF. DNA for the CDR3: TGCAGTGTAAGGTCCGTCTATGGCTACACCTTC.

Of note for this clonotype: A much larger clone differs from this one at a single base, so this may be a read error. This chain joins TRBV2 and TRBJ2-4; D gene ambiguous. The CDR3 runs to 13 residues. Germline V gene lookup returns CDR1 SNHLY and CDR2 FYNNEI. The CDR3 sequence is CASLHGARNIQYF. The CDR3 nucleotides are TGTGCCAGCTTACACGGAGCCAGAAACATTCAGTACTTC.

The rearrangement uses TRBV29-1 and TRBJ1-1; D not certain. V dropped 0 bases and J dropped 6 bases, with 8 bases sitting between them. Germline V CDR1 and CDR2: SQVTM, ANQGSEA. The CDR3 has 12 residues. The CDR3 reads CSVEDPGPEAFF. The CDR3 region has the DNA TGCAGCGTTGAAGATCCCGGTCCTGAAGCTTTCTTT.

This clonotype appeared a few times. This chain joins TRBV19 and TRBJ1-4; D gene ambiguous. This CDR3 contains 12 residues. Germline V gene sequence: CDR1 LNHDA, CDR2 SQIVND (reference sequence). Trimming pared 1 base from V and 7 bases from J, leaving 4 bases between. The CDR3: CASSIGVEKLFF. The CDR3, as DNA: TGTGCCAGTAGTATAGGGGTTGAAAAACTGTTTTTT.

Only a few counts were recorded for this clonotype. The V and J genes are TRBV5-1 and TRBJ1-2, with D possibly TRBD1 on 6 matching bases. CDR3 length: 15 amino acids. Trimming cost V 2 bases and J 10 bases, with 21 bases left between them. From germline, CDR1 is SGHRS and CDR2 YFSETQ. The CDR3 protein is CASSFAEGTLEFYTF. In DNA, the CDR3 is TGCGCCAGCAGCTTCGCAGAAGGGACACTGGAGTTCTACACCTTC.

CDR3 sequence (DNA): TGCAGTGCTAGAGACCAGGACAGGGAGGGAGGGTATGGCTACACCTTC. Its translation: CSARDQDREGGYGYTF. This chain links TRBV20-1 with TRBJ1-2, with TRBD1 identical over 8 bases. This CDR3 has 16 amino acids. Trimming at V came to 0 bases and at J to 5 bases, leaving 11 bases not matched to a gene. The germline CDR1 and CDR2 sequences are DFQATT and SNEGSKA (reference sequence).

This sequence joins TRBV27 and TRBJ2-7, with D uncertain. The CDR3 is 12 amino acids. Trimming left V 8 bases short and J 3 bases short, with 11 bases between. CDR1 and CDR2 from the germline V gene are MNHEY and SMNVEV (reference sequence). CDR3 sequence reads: CASGKVLYEQYF. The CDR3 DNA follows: TGTGCCAGCGGCAAAGTACTCTACGAGCAGTACTTC.

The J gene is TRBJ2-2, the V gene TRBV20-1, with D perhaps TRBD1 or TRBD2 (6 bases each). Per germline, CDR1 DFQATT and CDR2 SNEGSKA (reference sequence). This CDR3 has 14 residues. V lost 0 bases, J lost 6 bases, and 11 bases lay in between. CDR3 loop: CSARDSGGAGELFF. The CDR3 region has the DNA TGCAGTGCTAGAGATTCCGGGGGCGCCGGGGAGCTGTTTTTT.

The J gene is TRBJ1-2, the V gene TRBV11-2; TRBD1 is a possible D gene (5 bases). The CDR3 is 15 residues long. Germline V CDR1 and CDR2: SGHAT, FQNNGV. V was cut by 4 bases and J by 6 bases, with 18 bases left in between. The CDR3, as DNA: TGTGCCAGCAGCTCGCTTTTGGGACGGCGAGATGGCTACACCTTC. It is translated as CASSSLLGRRDGYTF.

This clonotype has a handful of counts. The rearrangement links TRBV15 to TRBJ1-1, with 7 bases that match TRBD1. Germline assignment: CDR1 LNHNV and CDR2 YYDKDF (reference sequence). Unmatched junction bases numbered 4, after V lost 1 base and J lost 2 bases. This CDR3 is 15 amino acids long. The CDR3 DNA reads TGTGCCACCAGCAGAGGGGACAGAATAAACACTGAAGCTTTCTTT. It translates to CATSRGDRINTEAFF.

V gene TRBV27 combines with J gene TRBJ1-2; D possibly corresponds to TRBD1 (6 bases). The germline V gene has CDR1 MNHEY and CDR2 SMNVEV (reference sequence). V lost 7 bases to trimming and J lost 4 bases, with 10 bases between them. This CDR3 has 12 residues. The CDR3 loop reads CASMGGGYGYTF. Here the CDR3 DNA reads TGTGCCAGCATGGGGGGCGGCTATGGCTACACCTTC.

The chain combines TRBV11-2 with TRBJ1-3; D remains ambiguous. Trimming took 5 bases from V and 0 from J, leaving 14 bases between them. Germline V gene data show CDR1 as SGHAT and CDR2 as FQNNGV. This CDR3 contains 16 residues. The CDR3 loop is CASSTPPQLSGNTIYF. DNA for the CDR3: TGTGCCAGCAGCACCCCCCCACAACTCTCTGGAAACACCATATATTTT.

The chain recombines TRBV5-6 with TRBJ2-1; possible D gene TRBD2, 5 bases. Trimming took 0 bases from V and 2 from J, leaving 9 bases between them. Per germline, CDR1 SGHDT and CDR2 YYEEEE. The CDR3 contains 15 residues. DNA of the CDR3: TGTGCCAGCAGCTTGGGTGGGAGAACCTACAATGAGCAGTTCTTC. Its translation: CASSLGGRTYNEQFF.

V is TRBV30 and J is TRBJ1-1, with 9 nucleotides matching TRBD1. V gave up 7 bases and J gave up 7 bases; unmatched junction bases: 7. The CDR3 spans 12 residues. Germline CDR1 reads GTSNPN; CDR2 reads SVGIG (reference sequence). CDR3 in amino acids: CASSRDRVEAFF. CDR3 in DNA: TGTGCCTCGTCCCGGGACAGGGTTGAAGCTTTCTTT.

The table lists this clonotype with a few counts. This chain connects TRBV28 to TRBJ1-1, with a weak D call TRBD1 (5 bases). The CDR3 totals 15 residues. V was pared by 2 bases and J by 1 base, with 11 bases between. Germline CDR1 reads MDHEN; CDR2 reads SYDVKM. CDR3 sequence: CASSLSGARNTEAFF. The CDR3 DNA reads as TGTGCCAGCAGTTTAAGTGGGGCGCGGAACACTGAAGCTTTCTTT. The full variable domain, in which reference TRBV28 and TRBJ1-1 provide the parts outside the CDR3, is DVKVTQSSRYLVKRTGEKVFLECVQDMDHENMFWYRQDPGLGLRLIYFSYDVKMKEKGDIPEGYSVSREKKERFSLILESASTNQTSMYLCASSLSGARNTEAFFGQGTRLTVV.

The CDR3 bases are TGCAGTTCCTACCGGGACACCACCAATGAGCAGTTCTTC. Amino acid sequence: CSSYRDTTNEQFF. The chain is built from TRBV20-1 and TRBJ2-1, with D tentatively TRBD1 (6 bases). CDR3 length: 13 amino acids. V shed 8 bases and J shed 6 bases, with 17 bases lying between them. Per the germline V gene, CDR1 is DFQATT and CDR2 is SNEGSKA (reference sequence).

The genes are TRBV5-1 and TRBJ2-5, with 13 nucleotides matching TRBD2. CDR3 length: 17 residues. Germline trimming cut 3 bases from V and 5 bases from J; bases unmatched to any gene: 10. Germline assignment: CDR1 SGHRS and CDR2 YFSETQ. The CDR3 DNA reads TGCGCCAGCAGCTCGGGACTAGCGGGATCCTTTGGGGAGACCCAGTACTTC. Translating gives CASSSGLAGSFGETQYF.

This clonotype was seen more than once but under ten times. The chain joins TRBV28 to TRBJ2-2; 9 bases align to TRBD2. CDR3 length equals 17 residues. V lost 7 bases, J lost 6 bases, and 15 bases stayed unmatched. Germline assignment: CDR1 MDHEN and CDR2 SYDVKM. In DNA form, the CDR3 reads TGTGCCAGCAATAGATTGTCTAGCGGGATTGATGCCGGGGAGCTGTTTTTT. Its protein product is CASNRLSSGIDAGELFF.